This TCR beta chain was sequenced for a study of control samples from healthy donors and cancer patients. Profiled with immunoSEQ multiplex PCR; TCRdb holds only in-frame clones, not every one. In the table there are about 70,000 clones, nearly 85% of which are singletons. The CDR3 runs to 15 residues. Germline CDR1 MGHRA, CDR2 YSYEKL. Trimming left V 2 bases short and J 7 bases short, with 18 bases between. Sequencing input: blood. The sequence derives from a man aged 50-59 years in good health. J is TRBJ2-7 and V is TRBV4-1; TRBD1 is a possible D gene (6 bases). In nucleotides, the CDR3 is TGCGCCAGCAGCCAAACTCCGGGACACCCATGGGAGCAGTACTTC. Translating gives CASSQTPGHPWEQYF.